The clone carrying this T cell receptor (beta chain) was observed a few times. This record comes from a study of T-cell reconstitution after alpha-beta-depleted transplantation in children. V lost 5 bases to trimming and J lost 5 bases; unmatched junction nucleotides: 7. There are 14 residues in the CDR3. Germline CDR1 DFQATT, CDR2 SNEGSKA (reference sequence). TCRbeta library construction was performed incorporating unique molecular identifiers. TCRdb processed the PCR reads anew with MiXCR; each CDR3 protein has one entry. The profile shows 200,000 to 250,000 distinct CDR3 sequences, around 12% of them singletons.

The receptor was isolated from a human donor who donated a stem cell graft to a child with acute lymphoblastic leukemia. This sample comprised PBMCs from the stem cell graft donor, obtained from the stem cell graft. V gene TRBV20-1 combines with J gene TRBJ1-1; 11 bases agree with TRBD1. The CDR3 region is CSALGTGGGTEAFF. For the CDR3, the DNA is TGCAGTGCTCTAGGGACAGGGGGTGGGACTGAAGCTTTCTTT.